This T cell receptor beta chain was identified in a study of blood T cell repertoires in COVID-19. Study-wide context: The study drew acute and convalescent COVID-19 samples from the United States, Italy and Spain. From T cells, B-cell-depleted T cells, or PBMCs came the material, which was cDNA or gDNA.

Authors' processing steps: Counts of nucleated cells, estimated from reference gene primer amplification, were obtained. Sequencing was performed with immunoSEQ multiplex PCR; in TCRdb, only in-frame clones are kept and a portion is missing. V and J calls and clone size are copied from that table; D and trimming were computed from the DNA. The table includes about 340,000 clones, around four fifths detected once. CDR3 length: 17 amino acids. CDR1 is SGHNT, CDR2 YYREEE, per germline (reference sequence). The V and J ends lost 4 bases and 0 bases respectively, with 16 bases between them. The sequence was collected from a man aged 25 to 40 with active or convalescent COVID-19. Material for sequencing was peripheral blood. The chain joins TRBV5-4 to TRBJ2-2, with D perhaps matching TRBD2 (5 bases). The CDR3 loop reads CASSPLARGTNTGELFF. In DNA form, the CDR3 reads TGTGCCAGCAGCCCCCTCGCAAGAGGGACGAACACCGGGGAGCTGTTTTTT.